The 3 T cell receptor beta chains below were found in one sample sequenced in a study of blood T cell repertoires in COVID-19. Profiled with immunoSEQ multiplex PCR; TCRdb holds only in-frame clones, not every one. The table lists 50,000 or so clones, 85% to 90% of them singletons. The source material was peripheral blood. These receptor sequences come from a man aged 55-75 years with active COVID-19.

There are a few counts of this clone. This CDR3 is CASTSDSPSNQPQHF. The CDR3 nucleotides read TGTGCCAGCACCTCGGACAGTCCCTCCAATCAGCCCCAGCATTTT. The genes are TRBV28 and TRBJ1-5; possible D gene TRBD1, 6 bases. Germline loops: CDR1 MDHEN, CDR2 SYDVKM. The CDR3 has 15 amino acids. V was shortened by 7 bases and J by 3 bases, with 16 bases between the two germline ends.

This rearrangement joins TRBV19 to TRBJ2-5, with 10 bases matching TRBD1. After removal of 5 bases from V and 4 bases from J, the junction contained 10 bases not matched to a gene. This CDR3 spans 16 amino acids. Per germline, CDR1 LNHDA and CDR2 SQIVND (reference sequence). The CDR3 spells CASSSPTGGLVETQYF. The CDR3 DNA reads TGTGCCAGTAGTTCGCCGACAGGGGGCCTGGTAGAGACCCAGTACTTC.

The chain recombines TRBV9 with TRBJ2-2; the D is unclear. The germline V gene has CDR1 SGDLS and CDR2 YYNGEE. The length of the CDR3 is 12 residues. V gave up 4 bases and J gave up 4 bases, with 5 bases separating them. The DNA of the CDR3 is TGTGCCAGCAGCCCCATCACCGGGGAGCTGTTTTTT. Its translation: CASSPITGELFF.